This is a list of T cell receptor beta chains from one sample in a study of blood T cell repertoires in COVID-19. Clones were read by immunoSEQ multiplex PCR, and TCRdb kept only the in-frame ones, dropping some. This table has 300,000 or so clones, about 87% appearing once. Material for sequencing was peripheral blood. The receptors derive from a woman in her thirties or forties who had recovered from COVID-19. Both conserved end residues are part of each CDR3. The D gene is left open where the match is weak. Part of the rows lack a size; the others show once, few, many or a class for expanded clones.

j_gene,v_gene,abundance,d_gene,CDR3aa,CDR3nt
TRBJ1-1,TRBV5-1,NA,TRBD1,CASSSGTGGPSTEAFF,TGCGCCAGCAGTTCCGGGACAGGGGGCCCCAGCACTGAAGCTTTCTTT
TRBJ1-1,TRBV5-1,NA,NA,CASSLVGEGGTEAFF,TGCGCCAGCAGCTTGGTGGGGGAGGGCGGCACTGAAGCTTTCTTT
TRBJ1-1,TRBV6-5,NA,NA,CASSSTGLNTEAFF,TGTGCCAGCAGTTCGACAGGACTGAACACTGAAGCTTTCTTT
TRBJ2-6,TRBV2,once,NA,CASRRVTGANVLTF,TGTGCCAGCAGGAGGGTAACCGGGGCCAACGTCCTGACTTTC
TRBJ1-4,TRBV9,NA,NA,CASSVASGHEKLFF,TGTGCCAGCAGCGTAGCTTCAGGCCATGAAAAACTGTTTTTT
TRBJ2-7,TRBV6-5,NA,TRBD1,CASSPRDRVDEQYF,TGTGCCAGCAGTCCTCGGGACAGGGTAGACGAGCAGTACTTC
TRBJ2-5,TRBV6-5,NA,NA,CASSRGYQETQYF,TGTGCCAGCAGTCGGGGGTACCAAGAGACCCAGTACTTC
TRBJ1-3,TRBV9,NA,NA,CASSSPTNPRGRYGNTIYF,TGTGCCAGCAGCTCCCCCACGAATCCTCGGGGGAGGTATGGAAACACCATATATTTT
TRBJ1-1,TRBV7-9,NA,TRBD1,CASRRQGAPGTEAFF,TGTGCCAGCAGGAGACAGGGGGCGCCGGGCACTGAAGCTTTCTTT
TRBJ1-3,TRBV5-1,NA,TRBD1,CASTPDRASSGNTIYF,TGCGCCAGCACCCCGGACAGGGCGAGCTCTGGAAACACCATATATTTT
TRBJ2-7,TRBV9,NA,NA,CASSVGGREQYF,TGTGCCAGCAGCGTAGGGGGCAGAGAGCAGTACTTC
TRBJ1-6,TRBV19,once,TRBD1,CASSPRAGGNSPLHF,TGTGCCAGTAGTCCCCGCGCAGGGGGTAATTCACCCCTCCACTTT
TRBJ2-1,TRBV19,NA,NA,CASQPSGAEQFF,TGTGCCAGTCAACCTTCGGGTGCTGAGCAGTTCTTC
TRBJ2-3,TRBV19,NA,TRBD1,CASSTPGQGASTDTQYF,TGTGCCAGTAGTACTCCAGGACAGGGGGCTAGCACAGATACGCAGTATTTT
TRBJ1-2,TRBV7-2,NA,NA,CASSLFTGNNYGYTF,TGTGCCAGCAGCTTATTTACAGGAAACAACTATGGCTACACCTTC
TRBJ1-2,TRBV5-1,NA,TRBD1,CASSLVPPGTGPNYGYTF,TGCGCCAGCAGCTTGGTCCCCCCCGGGACAGGGCCCAACTATGGCTACACCTTC
TRBJ1-2,TRBV5-1,once,TRBD1,CASTGQGDYGYTF,TGCGCCAGCACTGGACAGGGGGATTATGGCTACACCTTC
TRBJ1-6,TRBV5-4,NA,NA,CASSLGQVLRSPLHF,TGTGCCAGCAGCTTGGGCCAGGTTCTACGTTCACCCCTCCACTTT
TRBJ1-2,TRBV6-6,NA,NA,CASSYSGYGYTF,TGTGCCAGCAGTTATTCGGGATATGGCTACACCTTC
TRBJ1-5,TRBV27,NA,NA,CASSLWADPDQPQHF,TGTGCCAGCAGTTTATGGGCAGACCCCGATCAGCCCCAGCATTTT
TRBJ2-5,TRBV7-6,NA,TRBD2,CASSFPLTSGGFEPETQYF,TGTGCCAGCAGCTTCCCCTTGACTAGCGGGGGGTTCGAGCCAGAGACCCAGTACTTC
TRBJ2-7,TRBV27,NA,NA,CASRGGDIYEQYF,TGTGCCAGCAGGGGGGGGGACATCTACGAGCAGTACTTC
TRBJ1-5,TRBV6-2/TRBV6-3,NA,NA,CASSLRVDSGGHQPQHF,TGTGCCAGCAGTCTAAGAGTCGATTCGGGGGGCCATCAGCCCCAGCATTTT
TRBJ2-7,TRBV14,once,NA,CASSGGQSYEQYF,TGTGCCAGCAGCGGGGGCCAATCCTACGAGCAGTACTTC
TRBJ1-4,TRBV19,NA,TRBD1,CASSRGTGLEKLFF,TGTGCCAGTAGTAGGGGGACAGGGCTAGAAAAACTGTTTTTT
TRBJ1-1,TRBV13,NA,NA,CASSSAGVMNTEAFF,TGTGCCAGCAGCTCCGCAGGGGTGATGAACACTGAAGCTTTCTTT
TRBJ1-1,TRBV19,NA,TRBD1,CASSMRRGQTEAFF,TGTGCCAGTAGTATGAGGAGGGGGCAGACTGAAGCTTTCTTT
TRBJ1-4,TRBV6-2/TRBV6-3,NA,NA,CASSYLVNEKLFF,TGTGCCAGCAGTTACCTTGTAAATGAAAAACTGTTTTTT
TRBJ2-7,TRBV27,NA,NA,CASSLMAEGEQYF,TGTGCCAGCAGTTTAATGGCCGAGGGCGAGCAGTACTTC
TRBJ2-5,TRBV7-2,NA,TRBD2,CASSLLWVAGVQETQYF,TGTGCCAGCAGCTTATTATGGGTAGCGGGGGTACAAGAGACCCAGTACTTC
TRBJ2-7,TRBV9,NA,TRBD1,CASSAPGQGFYEQYF,TGTGCCAGCAGCGCCCCGGGACAGGGTTTCTACGAGCAGTACTTC
TRBJ2-7,TRBV2,once,TRBD1,CASSDPETGKQYF,TGTGCCAGCAGTGACCCGGAGACAGGGAAGCAGTACTTC
TRBJ1-1,TRBV2,NA,NA,CASEVTEEAFF,TGTGCCAGCGAAGTAACAGAAGAAGCTTTCTTT
TRBJ2-1,TRBV7-7,few,TRBD2,CASSRLAGYNEQFF,TGTGCTAGCAGCCGACTAGCGGGGTACAATGAGCAGTTCTTC
TRBJ2-1,TRBV13,NA,TRBD1,CASSPGTGISYNEQFF,TGTGCCAGCAGCCCCGGGACAGGGATCTCCTACAATGAGCAGTTCTTC
TRBJ1-4,TRBV5-1,NA,NA,CASAGNPNFNEKLFF,TGCGCCAGCGCGGGCAACCCCAATTTTAATGAAAAACTGTTTTTT
TRBJ2-5,TRBV3-1/TRBV3-2,NA,TRBD1,CASSGTTGVETQYF,TGTGCCAGCAGCGGAACGACAGGGGTGGAGACCCAGTACTTC
TRBJ1-2,TRBV28,NA,NA,CASRTTGNYGYTF,TGTGCCAGCCGAACCACAGGGAACTATGGCTACACCTTC
TRBJ2-7,TRBV4-3,NA,NA,CASSQEAGDNFYEQYF,TGCGCCAGCAGCCAAGAGGCAGGGGATAACTTCTACGAGCAGTACTTC
TRBJ1-4,TRBV4-1,NA,NA,CASSQPVSTGEKLFF,TGCGCCAGCAGCCAGCCCGTGAGTACGGGAGAAAAACTGTTTTTT
TRBJ2-3,TRBV7-6,NA,TRBD1,CASSPTTGGSGTDTQYF,TGTGCCAGCAGCCCCACTACAGGGGGCAGTGGCACAGATACGCAGTATTTT
TRBJ1-2,TRBV5-1,NA,TRBD1,CASSPTGQGHGYTF,TGCGCCAGCAGCCCGACAGGGCAAGGCCACGGCTACACCTTC
TRBJ1-1,TRBV4-3,NA,NA,CASSQDLLGGTEAFF,TGCGCCAGCAGCCAAGATTTACTGGGGGGCACTGAAGCTTTCTTT
TRBJ1-1,TRBV6-5,NA,NA,CASSYSPDSMNTEAFF,TGTGCCAGCAGTTACTCCCCGGACAGCATGAACACTGAAGCTTTCTTT
TRBJ1-1,TRBV2,once,TRBD1,CASSRQTGDTEAFF,TGTGCCAGCAGCCGTCAGACAGGGGACACTGAAGCTTTCTTT
TRBJ1-5,TRBV19,NA,NA,CASSILEGVNQPQHF,TGTGCCAGTAGTATCTTGGAGGGAGTCAATCAGCCCCAGCATTTT
TRBJ2-7,TRBV7-6,few,NA,CASSLGPPSRFYSYEQYF,TGTGCCAGCAGCTTAGGCCCTCCTAGCCGCTTCTACTCCTACGAGCAGTACTTC
TRBJ1-6,TRBV3-1/TRBV3-2,NA,TRBD1,CASSHWGAGTGIPPLHF,TGTGCCAGCAGCCATTGGGGCGCCGGGACAGGGATCCCACCCCTCCACTTT
TRBJ2-5,TRBV7-2,NA,TRBD2,CASSLAAGGQETQYF,TGTGCCAGCAGCTTAGCTGCCGGGGGGCAAGAGACCCAGTACTTC
TRBJ2-2,TRBV5-6,NA,TRBD1,CASSLGTGGTGELFF,TGTGCCAGCAGCTTAGGGACAGGGGGCACCGGGGAGCTGTTTTTT
TRBJ2-7,TRBV27,NA,TRBD1,CAAALTGGSEQYF,TGTGCCGCCGCCCTGACAGGGGGCTCCGAGCAGTACTTC
TRBJ2-7,TRBV7-9,NA,TRBD2,CASSPGGGQGSVYEQYF,TGTGCCAGCAGCCCGGGAGGTGGTCAGGGATCGGTCTACGAGCAGTACTTC
TRBJ2-6,TRBV10-3,NA,NA,CAISAQGGSGANVLTF,TGTGCCATCAGTGCGCAGGGGGGCTCTGGGGCCAACGTCCTGACTTTC
TRBJ2-1,TRBV5-1,NA,TRBD1,CASNSGTGGIDEQFF,TGCGCCAGCAACTCTGGGACAGGGGGCATCGATGAGCAGTTCTTC
TRBJ1-2,TRBV29-1,once,NA,CSVREAARGYGYTF,TGCAGCGTTCGCGAGGCGGCCCGAGGATATGGCTACACCTTC
TRBJ1-1,TRBV3-1/TRBV3-2,NA,NA,CASSRGQTNTEAFF,TGTGCCAGCAGCCGAGGACAGACGAACACTGAAGCTTTCTTT
TRBJ2-1,TRBV27,once,TRBD1,CASRALRDRYNEQFF,TGTGCCAGCAGGGCCCTCCGGGACAGGTACAATGAGCAGTTCTTC
TRBJ1-6,TRBV11-2,NA,TRBD1,CASSFGQGARNSPLHF,TGTGCCAGCAGCTTCGGACAGGGGGCTCGCAATTCACCCCTCCACTTT
TRBJ1-2,TRBV10-3,once,NA,CAITEVRDYGYTF,TGTGCCATCACTGAGGTGAGGGACTATGGCTACACCTTC
TRBJ1-5,TRBV21-1,NA,NA,CASSSYPGQGGQPQHF,TGTGCCAGCAGCTCCTATCCGGGACAGGGGGGCCAGCCCCAGCATTTT